The clone carrying this T cell receptor (beta chain) was counted ten times or more. Its antigen is unknown. The data stem from a study of CD8+CD57+ T cells in acquired aplastic anemia. Study as a whole: When averaged, DNA from sorted CD4+ and CD8+ cells came to about 2.9 ug. Study-wide results and caveats: Significance was not reached for CD8+ Simpson's diversity between patients and controls. Roughly 31 CD8+ CDR3 sequences occurred in both the patients and the controls.

CD8+CD57+ cell expansion, shown by flow cytometry, had occurred in the patients selected for sequencing. With no exception, the patients had severe acquired aplastic anemia. The template for TCR beta VDJ and CDR3 sequence profiling was genomic DNA. MiXCR was run by TCRdb on the reads, yielding one entry per CDR3 protein. The sample shows under 350,000 distinct CDR3 sequences, approximately 60% of them seen only once. The germline V gene encodes CDR1 KGHSH and CDR2 LQKENI. The CDR3 sequence is 15 residues long. J gave up 0 bases and V 6 bases, and 7 bases lay outside the gene matches. The sample consisted of sorted CD4+, CD8+, or CD8+CD57+ T cells (not recorded which) from PBMCs. This TCR derives from a human donor with aplastic anemia. This sequence joins TRBV18 and TRBJ1-2; 7 bases match TRBD1. CDR3: CASSPDRAANYGYTF. CDR3 in DNA: TGTGCCAGCTCCCCAGACAGGGCGGCTAACTATGGCTACACCTTC.